A selection of T cell receptor beta chains follows, all from one sample in a study of T-cell memory formation after mild COVID-19. TCRdb used MiXCR to reprocess the 5' RACE reads, holding one entry per CDR3 protein. The top ten clones hold around 2% of a sample with some 270,000 distinct CDR3 sequences, 15% of them seen once. Sequencing was done on a sample of PBMCs or a T cell subset sorted from them (not recorded which). All receptors come from an adult woman who had mild COVID-19 (a few samples of this study predate the infection). Cell type and time point are not known. The CDR3 runs from the conserved cysteine through the conserved F or W. Fields, in order: clone size, J gene, D gene, V gene, CDR3 protein, CDR3 DNA. The D gene is left open where the match is weak. Some rows have no size entry. The others give once, few or many, or a class for an expanded clone.

abundance: NA
j_gene: TRBJ2-2
d_gene: NA
v_gene: TRBV20-1
CDR3aa: CSARGGATNTGELFF
CDR3nt: TGCAGTGCTAGAGGGGGGGCCACCAACACCGGGGAGCTGTTTTTT

abundance: NA
j_gene: TRBJ2-7
d_gene: NA
v_gene: TRBV30
CDR3aa: CAWSVQAVSYEQYF
CDR3nt: TGTGCCTGGAGTGTTCAGGCGGTCTCCTACGAGCAGTACTTC

abundance: NA
j_gene: TRBJ2-5
d_gene: NA
v_gene: TRBV9
CDR3aa: CASSVDPQGTQYF
CDR3nt: TGTGCCAGCAGCGTAGACCCTCAGGGGACCCAGTACTTC

abundance: many
j_gene: TRBJ2-5
d_gene: NA
v_gene: TRBV4-2
CDR3aa: CASSQDQLATETQYF
CDR3nt: TGTGCCAGCAGCCAAGATCAGCTAGCGACAGAGACCCAGTACTTC

abundance: NA
j_gene: TRBJ2-2
d_gene: TRBD2
v_gene: TRBV20-1
CDR3aa: CSAISGTSNTGELFF
CDR3nt: TGCAGTGCTATTAGCGGGACGAGTAACACCGGGGAGCTGTTTTTT

abundance: NA
j_gene: TRBJ2-3
d_gene: NA
v_gene: TRBV6-5
CDR3aa: CASSYGGSSTDTQYF
CDR3nt: TGTGCCAGCAGTTACGGGGGCAGCAGCACAGATACGCAGTATTTT

abundance: NA
j_gene: TRBJ2-1
d_gene: NA
v_gene: TRBV15
CDR3aa: CATSRDRGYNEQFF
CDR3nt: TGTGCCACCAGCAGAGACCGGGGCTACAATGAGCAGTTCTTC

abundance: few
j_gene: TRBJ1-1
d_gene: NA
v_gene: TRBV5-6
CDR3aa: CASRIRQENTEAFF
CDR3nt: TGTGCCAGCAGAATTAGACAAGAGAACACTGAAGCTTTCTTT

abundance: NA
j_gene: TRBJ2-7
d_gene: TRBD1
v_gene: TRBV18
CDR3aa: CASSRQGGNEQYF
CDR3nt: TGTGCCAGCTCACGACAGGGGGGGAACGAGCAGTACTTC

abundance: few
j_gene: TRBJ2-1
d_gene: NA
v_gene: TRBV20-1
CDR3aa: CSALKGSSYNEQFF
CDR3nt: TGCAGTGCCCTCAAGGGCAGTTCCTACAATGAGCAGTTCTTC

abundance: NA
j_gene: TRBJ2-2
d_gene: NA
v_gene: TRBV24-1
CDR3aa: CATSLLATGELFF
CDR3nt: TGTGCCACCAGTCTACTAGCCACCGGGGAGCTGTTTTTT

abundance: few
j_gene: TRBJ1-5
d_gene: NA
v_gene: TRBV20-1
CDR3aa: CSAFRGSPNQPQHF
CDR3nt: TGCAGTGCTTTCCGGGGTTCCCCCAATCAGCCCCAGCATTTT

abundance: NA
j_gene: TRBJ2-5
d_gene: TRBD2
v_gene: TRBV9
CDR3aa: CASSVTGLAGQETQYF
CDR3nt: TGTGCCAGCAGCGTAACGGGACTAGCGGGGCAAGAGACCCAGTACTTC

abundance: NA
j_gene: TRBJ2-3
d_gene: NA
v_gene: TRBV19
CDR3aa: CASSIEWRDTQYF
CDR3nt: TGTGCCAGTAGTATAGAATGGCGGGATACGCAGTATTTT

abundance: NA
j_gene: TRBJ2-5
d_gene: NA
v_gene: TRBV29-1
CDR3aa: CSVIRTGGETQYF
CDR3nt: TGCAGCGTTATCCGGACCGGCGGGGAGACCCAGTACTTC

abundance: NA
j_gene: TRBJ1-2
d_gene: NA
v_gene: TRBV7-9
CDR3aa: CASSSQQGNLYGYTF
CDR3nt: TGTGCCAGCAGCTCCCAACAGGGCAACCTCTATGGCTACACCTTC

abundance: few
j_gene: TRBJ2-5
d_gene: NA
v_gene: TRBV30
CDR3aa: CAWSPNREETQYF
CDR3nt: TGTGCCTGGAGTCCTAACAGAGAAGAGACCCAGTACTTC

abundance: few
j_gene: TRBJ2-2
d_gene: NA
v_gene: TRBV7-8
CDR3aa: CASGTGRVGTGELFF
CDR3nt: TGTGCCAGCGGCACGGGACGAGTTGGTACCGGGGAGCTGTTTTTT

abundance: many
j_gene: TRBJ2-7
d_gene: TRBD2
v_gene: TRBV18
CDR3aa: CASSRLAGVNEQYF
CDR3nt: TGTGCCAGCTCCAGACTAGCGGGAGTTAACGAGCAGTACTTC

abundance: NA
j_gene: TRBJ2-3
d_gene: TRBD1
v_gene: TRBV12-3/TRBV12-4
CDR3aa: CASSEPGTGGADTQYF
CDR3nt: TGTGCCAGCAGCGAACCCGGGACAGGGGGCGCAGATACGCAGTATTTT

abundance: few
j_gene: TRBJ2-1
d_gene: NA
v_gene: TRBV5-1
CDR3aa: CASSLDLVGNEQFF
CDR3nt: TGCGCCAGCAGCTTGGACCTGGTGGGGAATGAGCAGTTCTTC

abundance: few
j_gene: TRBJ1-4
d_gene: TRBD1
v_gene: TRBV3-1
CDR3aa: CASSLQGGNEKLFF
CDR3nt: TGTGCCAGCAGCTTACAGGGGGGTAATGAAAAACTGTTTTTT

abundance: NA
j_gene: TRBJ1-1
d_gene: NA
v_gene: TRBV12-3/TRBV12-4
CDR3aa: CASSPLTGGTEAFF
CDR3nt: TGTGCCAGCAGTCCGCTGACAGGTGGCACTGAAGCTTTCTTT

abundance: NA
j_gene: TRBJ2-3
d_gene: NA
v_gene: TRBV7-8
CDR3aa: CASSPMDEGTDTQYF
CDR3nt: TGTGCCAGCAGCCCCATGGATGAGGGCACAGATACGCAGTATTTT

abundance: few
j_gene: TRBJ1-1
d_gene: NA
v_gene: TRBV5-6
CDR3aa: CASSRLDGAAGEAFF
CDR3nt: TGTGCCAGCAGCCGGCTCGACGGGGCCGCGGGTGAAGCTTTCTTT

abundance: once
j_gene: TRBJ1-3
d_gene: TRBD1
v_gene: TRBV9
CDR3aa: CASSAAGGSGNTIYF
CDR3nt: TGTGCCAGCAGCGCCGCAGGGGGGTCTGGAAACACCATATATTTT

abundance: many
j_gene: TRBJ2-7
d_gene: NA
v_gene: TRBV6-2/TRBV6-3
CDR3aa: CASSYYRGQVSYEQYF
CDR3nt: TGTGCCAGCAGTTACTACCGGGGCCAGGTTTCCTACGAGCAGTACTTC

abundance: NA
j_gene: TRBJ1-2
d_gene: TRBD1
v_gene: TRBV18
CDR3aa: CASSVQRDRVLGYTF
CDR3nt: TGTGCCAGCTCAGTACAGCGGGACAGGGTACTCGGCTACACCTTC

abundance: NA
j_gene: TRBJ2-3
d_gene: NA
v_gene: TRBV5-4
CDR3aa: CASSLVGRAADTQYF
CDR3nt: TGTGCCAGCAGCTTGGTGGGCAGGGCGGCAGATACGCAGTATTTT

abundance: NA
j_gene: TRBJ2-5
d_gene: NA
v_gene: TRBV7-9
CDR3aa: CASRRTGDVETQYF
CDR3nt: TGTGCCAGCAGACGAACCGGGGACGTAGAGACCCAGTACTTC

abundance: few
j_gene: TRBJ1-5
d_gene: NA
v_gene: TRBV5-5
CDR3aa: CASSQRSTNQPQHF
CDR3nt: TGTGCCAGCAGCCAGCGGAGTACCAATCAGCCCCAGCATTTT

abundance: few
j_gene: TRBJ2-6
d_gene: NA
v_gene: TRBV9
CDR3aa: CASSAGTLDSGANVLTF
CDR3nt: TGTGCCAGCAGCGCCGGGACACTCGACTCTGGGGCCAACGTCCTGACTTTC

abundance: NA
j_gene: TRBJ2-7
d_gene: TRBD1
v_gene: TRBV30
CDR3aa: CAYSPGQVFSYEQYF
CDR3nt: TGTGCCTACTCCCCGGGACAGGTTTTCTCCTACGAGCAGTACTTC

abundance: few
j_gene: TRBJ2-1
d_gene: NA
v_gene: TRBV7-3
CDR3aa: CASSLGGGSLYNEQFF
CDR3nt: TGTGCCAGCAGCTTAGGGGGCGGGTCCCTCTACAATGAGCAGTTCTTC

abundance: NA
j_gene: TRBJ2-7
d_gene: TRBD1
v_gene: TRBV18
CDR3aa: CASSPGTVSSYEQYF
CDR3nt: TGTGCCAGCTCACCAGGGACAGTTAGCTCCTACGAGCAGTACTTC

abundance: few
j_gene: TRBJ2-1
d_gene: NA
v_gene: TRBV24-1
CDR3aa: CATSDLTLQFF
CDR3nt: TGTGCCACCAGTGACCTTACCCTTCAGTTCTTC

abundance: NA
j_gene: TRBJ1-5
d_gene: NA
v_gene: TRBV4-1
CDR3aa: CASSQEGGTFNQPQHF
CDR3nt: TGCGCCAGCAGCCAAGAAGGAGGCACGTTCAATCAGCCCCAGCATTTT

abundance: NA
j_gene: TRBJ2-5
d_gene: TRBD2
v_gene: TRBV20-1
CDR3aa: CSAGLAGVRGETQYF
CDR3nt: TGCAGTGCTGGACTAGCGGGAGTCCGGGGAGAGACCCAGTACTTC

abundance: NA
j_gene: TRBJ1-1
d_gene: NA
v_gene: TRBV18
CDR3aa: CASSSGPGGTEAFF
CDR3nt: TGTGCCAGCTCATCGGGACCCGGGGGTACTGAAGCTTTCTTT

abundance: few
j_gene: TRBJ1-1
d_gene: NA
v_gene: TRBV5-1
CDR3aa: CASSQGGGTEAFF
CDR3nt: TGCGCCAGCTCCCAGGGTGGTGGAACTGAAGCTTTCTTT

abundance: few
j_gene: TRBJ2-1
d_gene: TRBD2
v_gene: TRBV6-2/TRBV6-3
CDR3aa: CASSYSIKAGDEQFF
CDR3nt: TGTGCCAGCAGTTACTCTATTAAAGCGGGGGATGAGCAGTTCTTC

abundance: few
j_gene: TRBJ2-2
d_gene: NA
v_gene: TRBV24-1
CDR3aa: CATSDWKNTGELFF
CDR3nt: TGTGCCACCAGTGATTGGAAGAACACCGGGGAGCTGTTTTTT

abundance: few
j_gene: TRBJ2-5
d_gene: NA
v_gene: TRBV11-3
CDR3aa: CASSTGPPSAVGTQYF
CDR3nt: TGTGCCAGCAGCACGGGACCACCCAGTGCTGTAGGGACCCAGTACTTC

abundance: NA
j_gene: TRBJ2-1
d_gene: TRBD1
v_gene: TRBV12-3/TRBV12-4
CDR3aa: CASSFVQGDNEQFF
CDR3nt: TGTGCCAGCAGTTTTGTACAGGGGGACAATGAGCAGTTCTTC